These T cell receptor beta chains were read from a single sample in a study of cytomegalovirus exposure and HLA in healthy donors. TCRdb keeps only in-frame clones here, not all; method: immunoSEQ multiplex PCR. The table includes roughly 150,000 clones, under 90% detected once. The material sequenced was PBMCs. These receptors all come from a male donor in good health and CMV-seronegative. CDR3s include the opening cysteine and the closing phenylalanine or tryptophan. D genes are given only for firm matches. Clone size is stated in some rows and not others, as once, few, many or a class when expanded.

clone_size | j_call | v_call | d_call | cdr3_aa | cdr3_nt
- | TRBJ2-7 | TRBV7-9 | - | CASSLDYSHEQYF | TGTGCCAGCAGCTTGGACTACTCCCACGAGCAGTACTTC
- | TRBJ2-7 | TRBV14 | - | CASSPRLYEQYF | TGTGCCAGCAGCCCCCGTCTCTACGAGCAGTACTTC
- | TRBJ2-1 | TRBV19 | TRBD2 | CASSILAGEQFF | TGTGCCAGTAGTATCCTAGCGGGGGAGCAGTTCTTC
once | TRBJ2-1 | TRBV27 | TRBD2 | CASSLSPQGLAANEQFF | TGTGCCAGCAGTTTATCACCCCAAGGACTAGCGGCCAATGAGCAGTTCTTC
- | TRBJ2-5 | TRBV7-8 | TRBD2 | CASSFRGRAGRDTQYF | TGTGCCAGCAGCTTCCGGGGGAGAGCGGGAAGGGATACCCAGTACTTC
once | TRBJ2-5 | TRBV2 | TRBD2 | CASIRLAGGQETQYF | TGTGCCAGCATCCGACTAGCGGGAGGGCAAGAGACCCAGTACTTC
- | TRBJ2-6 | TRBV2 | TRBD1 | CASSQKGQAGANVLTF | TGTGCCAGCTCGCAAAAGGGACAGGCTGGGGCCAACGTCCTGACTTTC
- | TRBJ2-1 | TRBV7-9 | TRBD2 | CASSKGLAGKGEQFF | TGTGCCAGCAGCAAAGGACTAGCGGGAAAGGGTGAGCAGTTCTTC
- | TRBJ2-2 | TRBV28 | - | CASSLGTGVTGELFF | TGTGCCAGCAGTTTAGGCACCGGGGTGACCGGGGAGCTGTTTTTT
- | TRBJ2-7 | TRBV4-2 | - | CASSNVEGEYEQYF | TGTGCCAGCAGTAACGTAGAGGGGGAGTACGAGCAGTACTTC
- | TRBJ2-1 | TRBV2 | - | CASTLDRIYNEQFF | TGTGCCAGCACCCTGGACAGAATTTACAATGAGCAGTTCTTC
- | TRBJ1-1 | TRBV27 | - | CASSWGVNTEAFF | TGTGCCAGCAGTTGGGGAGTAAACACTGAAGCTTTCTTT
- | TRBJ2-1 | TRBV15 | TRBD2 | CATSPMASGRAAPFYNEQFF | TGTGCCACCAGCCCGATGGCCAGCGGGAGGGCCGCTCCTTTCTACAATGAGCAGTTCTTC
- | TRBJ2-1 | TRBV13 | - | CASSPLTDTQFF | TGTGCCAGCAGCCCCCTGACAGATACGCAGTTCTTC
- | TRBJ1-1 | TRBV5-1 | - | CASSSQTVVTEAFF | TGCGCCAGCAGCTCACAGACCGTCGTGACTGAAGCTTTCTTT
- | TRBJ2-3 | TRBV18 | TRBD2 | CASSKSGLANGPDTQYF | TGTGCCAGCTCAAAAAGTGGACTAGCTAACGGGCCAGATACGCAGTATTTT
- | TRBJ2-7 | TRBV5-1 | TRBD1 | CASSISTGGVSYEQYF | TGCGCCAGCAGTATATCAACAGGGGGCGTTTCCTACGAGCAGTACTTC
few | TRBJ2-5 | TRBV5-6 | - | CASSQGRRETQYF | TGTGCCAGCAGCCAGGGGCGTCGAGAGACCCAGTACTTC
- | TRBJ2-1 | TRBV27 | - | CASSLTSYQNEQFF | TGTGCCAGCAGTTTAACATCTTACCAAAATGAGCAGTTCTTC
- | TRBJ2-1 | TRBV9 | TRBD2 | CASSDSARKTSGLGEQFF | TGTGCCAGCAGCGACTCGGCACGGAAGACTAGCGGGCTTGGTGAGCAGTTCTTC
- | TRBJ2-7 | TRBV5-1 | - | CASSLAVTGSYEQYF | TGCGCCAGCAGCTTGGCGGTGACGGGGTCCTACGAGCAGTACTTC
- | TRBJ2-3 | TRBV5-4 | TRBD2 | CASSLGLAGSGGNTDTQYF | TGTGCCAGCAGCTTGGGTCTAGCGGGATCAGGGGGGAACACAGATACGCAGTATTTT
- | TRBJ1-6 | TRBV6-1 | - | CASSEQGPLHF | TGTGCCAGCAGTGAACAGGGACCCCTCCACTTT
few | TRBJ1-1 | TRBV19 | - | CASKGVGATEAFF | TGTGCCAGTAAAGGGGTAGGGGCCACTGAAGCTTTCTTT
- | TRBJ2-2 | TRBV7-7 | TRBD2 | CASSLERGLSGELFF | TGTGCCAGCAGCTTAGAGCGGGGGTTGTCCGGGGAGCTGTTTTTT
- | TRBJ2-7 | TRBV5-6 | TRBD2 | CASSPYGGETYEQYF | TGTGCCAGCAGCCCCTACGGGGGGGAAACCTACGAGCAGTACTTC